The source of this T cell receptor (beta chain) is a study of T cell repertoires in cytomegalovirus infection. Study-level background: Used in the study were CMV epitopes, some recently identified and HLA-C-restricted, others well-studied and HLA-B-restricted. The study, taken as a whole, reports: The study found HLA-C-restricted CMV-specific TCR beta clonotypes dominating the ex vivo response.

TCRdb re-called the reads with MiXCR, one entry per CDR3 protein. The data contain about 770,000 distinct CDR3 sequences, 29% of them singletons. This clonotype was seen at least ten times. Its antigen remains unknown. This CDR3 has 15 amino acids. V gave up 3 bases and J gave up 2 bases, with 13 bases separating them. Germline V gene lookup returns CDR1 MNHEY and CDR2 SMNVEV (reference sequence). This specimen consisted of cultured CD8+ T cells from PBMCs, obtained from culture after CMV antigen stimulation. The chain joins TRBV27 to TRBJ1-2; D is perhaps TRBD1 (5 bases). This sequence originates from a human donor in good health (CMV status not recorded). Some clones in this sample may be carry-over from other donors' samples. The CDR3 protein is CASSLAGGLNYGYTF. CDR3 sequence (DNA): TGTGCCAGCAGTTTGGCGGGGGGGTTAAACTATGGCTACACCTTC.